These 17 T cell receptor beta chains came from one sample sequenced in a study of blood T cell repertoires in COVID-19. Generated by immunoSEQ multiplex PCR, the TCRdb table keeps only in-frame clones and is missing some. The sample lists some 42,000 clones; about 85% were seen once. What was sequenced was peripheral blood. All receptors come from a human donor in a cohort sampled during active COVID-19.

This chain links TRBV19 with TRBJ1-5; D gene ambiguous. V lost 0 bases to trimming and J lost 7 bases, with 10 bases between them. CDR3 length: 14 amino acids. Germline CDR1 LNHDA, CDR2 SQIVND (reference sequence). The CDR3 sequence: CASSIEERRQPQHF. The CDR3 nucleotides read TGTGCCAGTAGTATAGAGGAGAGGAGGCAGCCCCAGCATTTT.

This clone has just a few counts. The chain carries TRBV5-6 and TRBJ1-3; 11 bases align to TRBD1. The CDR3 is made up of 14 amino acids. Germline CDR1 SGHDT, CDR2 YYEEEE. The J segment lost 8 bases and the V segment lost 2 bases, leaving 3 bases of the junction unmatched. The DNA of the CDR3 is TGTGCCAGCAGCTTAGGACAGGGGGCATACACCATATATTTT. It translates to CASSLGQGAYTIYF.

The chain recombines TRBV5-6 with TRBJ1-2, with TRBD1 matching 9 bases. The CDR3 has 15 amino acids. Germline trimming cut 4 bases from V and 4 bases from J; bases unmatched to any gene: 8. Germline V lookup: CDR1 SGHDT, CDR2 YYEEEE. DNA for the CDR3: TGTGCCAGCAGCCCTCCCGGGACAGGGCGCTATGGCTACACCTTC. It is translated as CASSPPGTGRYGYTF.

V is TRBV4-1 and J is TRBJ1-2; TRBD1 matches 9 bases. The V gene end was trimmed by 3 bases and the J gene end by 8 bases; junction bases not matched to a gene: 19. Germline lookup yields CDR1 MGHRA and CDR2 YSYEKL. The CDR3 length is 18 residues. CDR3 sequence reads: CASSQGDQQGARSLGYTF. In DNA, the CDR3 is TGCGCCAGCAGCCAGGGGGACCAACAGGGGGCGCGTTCTTTAGGCTACACCTTC.

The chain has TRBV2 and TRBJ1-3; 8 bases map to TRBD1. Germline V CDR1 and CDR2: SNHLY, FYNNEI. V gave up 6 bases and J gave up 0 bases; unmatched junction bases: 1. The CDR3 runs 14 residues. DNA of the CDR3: TGTGCCAGCAGCGGACAGGGCTCTGGAAACACCATATATTTT. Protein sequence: CASSGQGSGNTIYF.

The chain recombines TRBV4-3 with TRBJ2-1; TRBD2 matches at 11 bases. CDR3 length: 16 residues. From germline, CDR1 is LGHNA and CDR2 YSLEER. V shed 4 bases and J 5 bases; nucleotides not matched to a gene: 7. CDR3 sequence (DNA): TGCGCCAGCAGCCTCACTCTAGCGGGGGGACACAATGAGCAGTTCTTC. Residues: CASSLTLAGGHNEQFF.

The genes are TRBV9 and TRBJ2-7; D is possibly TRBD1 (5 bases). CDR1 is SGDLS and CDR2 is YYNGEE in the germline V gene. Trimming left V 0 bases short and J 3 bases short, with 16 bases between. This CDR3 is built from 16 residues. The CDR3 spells CASSVAPAGQVYEQYF. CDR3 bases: TGTGCCAGCAGCGTAGCACCTGCTGGACAAGTCTACGAGCAGTACTTC.

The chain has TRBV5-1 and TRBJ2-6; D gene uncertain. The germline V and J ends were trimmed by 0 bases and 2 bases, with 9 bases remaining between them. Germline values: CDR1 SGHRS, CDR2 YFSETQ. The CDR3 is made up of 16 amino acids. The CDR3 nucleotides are TGCGCCAGCAGCTTGGTGTCAGGCGCTGGGGCCAACGTCCTGACTTTC. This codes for CASSLVSGAGANVLTF.

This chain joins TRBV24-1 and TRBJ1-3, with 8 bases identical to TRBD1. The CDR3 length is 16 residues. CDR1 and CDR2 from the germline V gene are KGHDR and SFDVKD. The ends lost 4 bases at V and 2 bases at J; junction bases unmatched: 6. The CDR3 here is CATSDSGGATGNTIYF. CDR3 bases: TGTGCCACCAGTGACTCAGGGGGCGCCACTGGAAACACCATATATTTT.

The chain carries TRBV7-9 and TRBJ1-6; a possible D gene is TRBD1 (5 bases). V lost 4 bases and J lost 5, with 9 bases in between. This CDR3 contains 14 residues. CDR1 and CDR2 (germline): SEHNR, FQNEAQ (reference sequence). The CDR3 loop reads CASSYSTDNSPLHF. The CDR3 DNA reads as TGTGCCAGCAGCTACTCGACAGATAATTCACCCCTCCACTTT.

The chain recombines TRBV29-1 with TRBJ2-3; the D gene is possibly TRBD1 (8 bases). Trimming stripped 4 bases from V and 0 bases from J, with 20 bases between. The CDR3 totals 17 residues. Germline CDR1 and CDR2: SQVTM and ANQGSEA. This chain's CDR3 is CSVAHWTGRDSTDTQYF. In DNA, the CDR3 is TGCAGCGTTGCTCACTGGACAGGGAGGGATAGCACAGATACGCAGTATTTT.

Here the CDR3 DNA reads TGTGCCACCAGTGATCGGACAGACCCGACTGAAAAACTGTTTTTT. This gives the protein CATSDRTDPTEKLFF. The V gene is TRBV24-1, the J gene TRBJ1-4, with D possibly matching TRBD1 (6 bases). The CDR3 is made up of 15 amino acids. V shed 3 bases and J shed 7 bases, with 14 bases lying between them. CDR1 and CDR2 from the germline V gene are KGHDR and SFDVKD.

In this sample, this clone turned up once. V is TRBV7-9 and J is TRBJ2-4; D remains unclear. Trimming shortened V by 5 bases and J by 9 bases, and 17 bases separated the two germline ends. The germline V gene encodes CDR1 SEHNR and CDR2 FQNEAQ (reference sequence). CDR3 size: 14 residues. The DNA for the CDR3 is TGTGCCAGCAGCCCCAGCCCCCAGGAAGGCATTCAGTACTTC. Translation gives CASSPSPQEGIQYF.

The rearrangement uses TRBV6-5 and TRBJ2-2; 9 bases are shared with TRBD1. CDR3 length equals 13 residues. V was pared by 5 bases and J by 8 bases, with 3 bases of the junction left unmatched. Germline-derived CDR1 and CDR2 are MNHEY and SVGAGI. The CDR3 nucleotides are TGTGCCAGCAGTAACAGGGGGCCGGGGGAGCTGTTTTTT. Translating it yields CASSNRGPGELFF.

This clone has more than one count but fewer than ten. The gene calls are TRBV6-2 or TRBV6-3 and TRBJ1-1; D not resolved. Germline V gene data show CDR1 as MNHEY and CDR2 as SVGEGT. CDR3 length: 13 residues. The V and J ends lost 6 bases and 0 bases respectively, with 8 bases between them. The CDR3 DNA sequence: TGTGCCAGCAGCCTAACTATGAACACTGAAGCTTTCTTT. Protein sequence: CASSLTMNTEAFF.

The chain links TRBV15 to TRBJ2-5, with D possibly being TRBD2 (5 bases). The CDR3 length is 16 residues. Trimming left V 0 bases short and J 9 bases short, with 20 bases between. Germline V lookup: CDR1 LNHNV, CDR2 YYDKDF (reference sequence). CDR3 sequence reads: CATSREGFGGLEAQYF. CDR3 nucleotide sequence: TGTGCCACCAGCAGAGAGGGGTTTGGTGGCCTGGAGGCCCAGTACTTC.

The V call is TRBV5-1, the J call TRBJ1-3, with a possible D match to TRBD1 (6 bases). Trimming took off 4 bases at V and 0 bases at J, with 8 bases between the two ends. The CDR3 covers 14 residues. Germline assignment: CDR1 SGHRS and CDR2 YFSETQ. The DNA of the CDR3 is TGCGCCAGCAGCGGGGGCGGCTCTGGAAACACCATATATTTT. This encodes CASSGGGSGNTIYF.